This T cell receptor beta chain appears in the sequencing data of a study of T cells in Graves' hyperthyroidism and ophthalmopathy (dated by TCRdb to about 2019). Regarding the complete study: Peripheral blood was sampled at the time of initial diagnosis, prior to any treatment. A discovery cohort of fewer than 110 patients, about 43 with Graves' ophthalmopathy and about 58 with stable Graves' hyperthyroidism, was used to find distinguishing TCR V-J signatures. Prospective prediction of ophthalmopathy was tested in an independent validation cohort consisting of 18 to 20 hyperthyroidism patients and some 16 patients who later progressed to ophthalmopathy. The 75 to 100 discovery patients were divided at random into training and test sets in a 7:3 ratio. The study also compared thyroid tissue and blood T-cell repertoires from over 5 Graves' hyperthyroidism patients. After blood sampling, hyperthyroidism patients were treated with methimazole at a starting dose of 30 mg daily, and ophthalmopathy patients were treated with high-dose intravenous methylprednisolone. The paper describes TCR Vbeta CDR3 sequencing of 135 peripheral blood samples, made up of some 40 ophthalmopathy patients, roughly 72 hyperthyroidism patients and some 17 progressor patients.

The TCR beta CDR3 regions were amplified from the RNA transcripts. The TCR CDR3 was subjected to a first round of RT-PCR using the HTBI primer set and the Qiagen OneStep RT-PCR kit. The libraries were constructed in a second round of multiplex PCR and then size-selected and purified. The libraries were sequenced on an Illumina HiSeq2000 using paired-end 100 bp reads. Turning to the authors' computational methods: SOAPnuke was used to process the raw data, throwing out any read that contained adapters or uncalled bases, had a mean Phred below 15, or lacked an exact constant-primer or identifier match. COPE v1.2.5 was used to merge high-quality paired reads, and clonotypes were defined as unique nucleotide sequences. MiTCR v1.1 was used to align clonotypes to the IMGT TRBV, TRBD and TRBJ reference segments. The analysis was restricted to V-J combinations with a frequency above 0.0001, which together covered about 99% of the repertoires. A TCS score was defined as the ratio of F50 (clonal expansion) to E x V (chaos), with BLOSUM62-based TCRdist applied between CDR3 peptides within each V-J. Welch's t-statistics and random forest reduced 450 to 600 V-J features to 13, which were used in a naive Bayes classifier (R e1071). Through fastp at Q25 and MiXCR, TCRdb rebuilt clones from the public reads, retaining in-frame beta chains. Merged by CDR3 protein, the rows form single entries marked with the most common genes and DNA. The authors' filters were not applied to this entry. This sample has a few hundred thousand distinct CDR3 sequences in its table, and roughly 13% of those were observed once. Roughly 5.7% of the sample comes from the top ten.

Study-level results and caveats: In cross-validation, a model built on a 13 V-J signature told ophthalmopathy apart from stable hyperthyroidism with over 85% sensitivity and approximately 84% specificity, and in testing the same model reached 80%/75%. In validation, the model predicted progression to ophthalmopathy with approximately 70% sensitivity and 72% to 85% specificity, a median of around six months before onset. Most expanded thyroid clonotypes (frequency above 0.001) were also detected in blood, suggesting blood repertoires may reflect thyroid immune responses. Sample size was not statistically predetermined, and blinding of investigators to group allocation was not performed.

Hyperthyroidism patients were newly diagnosed, with disease duration under 2 months, and aged 18 to 65 years. Any patient with an uncontrolled infection, another autoimmune disease, pregnancy or lactation was excluded. Diagnoses relied on clinical symptoms, serum thyroxine and TRAb, thyroid ultrasound and orbital computed tomography. Blood from progressor patients was collected at the time of first diagnosis with hyperthyroidism, before any ophthalmopathy symptoms had appeared. PBMCs were separated from around 9.1 ml of fresh peripheral blood using Ficoll-Paque density gradient centrifugation. Progressor patients were first diagnosed with Graves' hyperthyroidism and then developed ophthalmopathy during follow-up. Total RNA was extracted with Trizol reagent, and quality was checked on an Agilent 2100 Bioanalyzer. The table lists this clonotype with many counts. The antigen this receptor binds is unknown. Per-base quality was not reported, and no clone a single base away is much larger than it.

The CDR3 runs 12 amino acids, cysteine and phenylalanine included. The only DNA kept is the CDR3, 36 bases in frame from the first base. The germline V gene encodes CDR1 LNHDA and CDR2 SQIVND (reference sequence). Deletion took 7 bases off V and 8 bases off J, with a span of 14 bases between the germline ends. Specimen: blood. The rearranged chain carries TRBV19 and TRBJ1-2; no D gene call is confident. The sequence came from a woman between 25 and 40 years old with Graves' hyperthyroidism that later progressed to Graves' ophthalmopathy. The CDR3 corresponds to CASMIGQNGYTF. The DNA sequence follows: TGTGCCAGTATGATTGGTCAGAACGGCTACACCTTC.